The clone carrying this T cell receptor (beta chain) has only a few counts. Antigen: not known. V trimming: 6 bases; J trimming: 1 base; junction bases outside the gene matches: 8. The CDR3 loop spans 16 amino acids. In germline, CDR1 is SGHTA, CDR2 FQGNSA. The sample comes from a study of beta chain features in type 1 diabetes. Findings and limits, study-wide: In type 1 diabetes patients, VDJ junctions had fewer insertions; deletions at these junctions were more frequent.

The authors reverse transcribed all of the isolated RNA, so sequencing captured expressed TCRB transcripts. The repertoire was sequenced with immunoSEQ multiplex PCR; TCRdb's copy has only in-frame clones and lacks some. The sample carries 250,000 to 350,000 clones, approximately 11% recorded once. The chain has TRBV7-2 and TRBJ2-1, with TRBD2 identical over 8 bases. Sequenced material: naive CD4+ T cells from blood. The sequence came from a woman aged 30 to 39 in good health. The CDR3 DNA sequence: TGTGCCAGCAGTCCTTTTCGCGGGAGGTCCTACAATGAGCAGTTCTTC. It translates to CASSPFRGRSYNEQFF.